This T cell receptor (beta chain) was retrieved from a study of blood T cell repertoires in COVID-19. Study details: Sites in the United States, Italy and Spain provided acute and convalescent COVID-19 samples.

The CDR3 has 14 amino acids. In germline, CDR1 is KGHSH, CDR2 LQKENI. V lost 3 bases to trimming and J lost 0 bases, with 8 bases between them. Profiled with immunoSEQ multiplex PCR; TCRdb holds only in-frame clones, not every one. Of about 160,000 clones listed, roughly 90% are singletons. The sequence came from a man aged 30 to 45 with COVID-19, enrolled during active disease. The sample comprised peripheral blood. J is TRBJ1-1 and V is TRBV18; TRBD1 is a possible D gene (5 bases). The chain's CDR3 is CASSPGLLNTEAFF. The DNA for the CDR3 is TGTGCCAGCTCACCGGGACTGTTGAACACTGAAGCTTTCTTT.